The T cell receptor (beta chain) described here comes from a study of CD8+ T cells in alopecia areata (dated by TCRdb to the late 2010s). In terms of the full investigation: The treated patients took part in an open-label pilot trial in which moderate-to-severe alopecia areata was treated with oral tofacitinib at 5 to 10 mg twice daily. Scalp clonality was compared among normal scalp (n=4), patchy alopecia areata scalp (n=8), and alopecia totalis/universalis scalp (n=8). RNA was obtained with the PAXgene miRNA kit for fixed scalp, the miRNeasy kit for PBMCs, and the RNeasy kit for mouse skin. The SALT score, which quantifies the percentage of affected scalp surface area, was used to measure disease severity in treated patients. Amplification of TCRbeta CDR3 regions was done by immunoSEQ multiplex PCR using 35 Vbeta forward primers and 13 Jbeta reverse primers. The study used high-throughput TCRbeta sequencing to examine T cell clonal expansion in alopecia areata, in both the C3H/HeJ mouse model and human patients. Tofacitinib was given for 6 to 18 months, followed by 6 months of follow-up off drug to assess delayed response and recurrence. Tofacitinib-treated patients had biopsies at baseline and at 4 and 24 weeks of treatment, with a later scalp biopsy in several patients. Scalp tissue and sorted CD4+ and CD8+ peripheral blood T cells from patchy and totalis/universalis alopecia areata patients and from healthy controls were covered by human TCRbeta sequencing. Broader findings and caveats from the paper: Shared TCR sequences between patients were less evident than in mice, which may be partly attributable to HLA diversity in the patient population. Compared with normal scalp, lesional scalp, particularly in alopecia totalis/universalis, had higher clonality and more expanded CD8+ clones, which suggests antigenic drive. Because the treated cohort was small and included a single nonresponder, larger studies are needed to assess links between baseline CD8+ expansion and response. Unlike mouse skin, which is dominated by gammadelta T cells, normal human skin has resident alphabeta T cells that are also sequenced, and this complicates analysis of the scalp TCR repertoire. Tofacitinib significantly decreased scalp clonality and the number of expanded CD8+ clones among the top 100 scalp clones. During tofacitinib treatment, many expanded lesional clones stuck around in both scalp and blood, and this persistence may partly explain why relapse happens after treatment is stopped.

The time point tag for this specimen amounts to: about 4 weeks on oral tofacitinib. This sample's treatment or condition label indicates: oral pan-JAK inhibitor, 5-10 mg twice daily. From alopecia areata patients, peripheral blood was collected along with lesional scalp punch biopsies. PBMCs were isolated by density centrifugation and stained for CD3, CD4 and CD8, after which CD4+ and CD8+ T cells were sorted on a FACSAria. The junction carries 7 bases between V and J, which are trimmed by 6 bases and 8 bases respectively. CDR1 and CDR2, looked up from the germline V gene, are SNHLY and FYNNEI. From its cysteine to its phenylalanine, the CDR3 spans 11 amino acids. Left in the record is the CDR3 DNA by itself, 33 bases read in frame from the first base. The receptor library was made with the immunoSEQ multiplex PCR assay. To provide template for TCR sequencing, every sample had RNA extracted and reverse transcribed into cDNA. First-strand cDNA was synthesized with SuperScript III using a 2:1 mix of oligo-dT and random hexamers. A synthetic immune receptor repertoire was used to gauge amplification bias, and whatever bias remained was removed computationally. As for the original processing: Raw reads were preprocessed for error removal, and CDR3 was defined according to IMGT conventions as running from the conserved cysteine to phenylalanine. To get clonality, Shannon entropy was normalized by log2 of the number of productive unique TCRs and the result was subtracted from 1. CD4 or CD8 identity of scalp clones was inferred by cross-referencing scalp TCRbeta sequences with sorted blood CD4 and CD8 repertoires. TCRdb stores this immuneACCESS table with in-frame sequences only. Part of the clones is absent; in the studies checked, under half of the shortfall reflects unresolved V genes, and no reason is known for the rest. V and J calls and clone size are as listed in that table; D and trimming were resolved from the DNA. The sample profile shows 110,000 to 150,000 clones; 54% of them were found once. The ten largest clones take up 15% to 20% of the sample.

A remark on this clone: Its antigen remains undetermined. No qualities accompany the bases; no much larger clone lies one base away.

The sequences come from CD8+ T cells sorted from blood, collected at week 4, from a patient treated with tofacitinib. This sequence uses TRBV2 and TRBJ1-4; the D segment cannot be called with confidence. This sequence was found in a human donor with alopecia areata. The nucleotide sequence is given as TGTGCCAGCAGCAAGGAGGAAAAACTGTTTTTT. It is translated as CASSKEEKLFF.